Described below is a single TCR beta chain sequence and its context. This sample was included in a study of glioma-infiltrating T cells after dendritic cell vaccination. Study at large: Samples are from glioblastoma patients in Phase I and II dendritic cell vaccine trials.

V lost 4 bases to trimming and J lost 2 bases, with 12 bases between them. In germline, CDR1 is SGHRS, CDR2 YFSETQ. The CDR3 runs to 14 residues. The time point is: after dendritic cell vaccination, including at tumor progression/relapse. Measured with immunoSEQ multiplex PCR; TCRdb has only the in-frame clones, and not every one. The repertoire holds over 90,000 clones, with less than 90% as singletons. J is TRBJ1-1 and V is TRBV5-1; maybe TRBD1 (5 bases). This receptor was taken from a human donor with glioblastoma. The source material was blood, sampled after dendritic cell vaccination. DNA of the CDR3: TGCGCCAGCAGCCTGGGACGGGATAACACTGAAGCTTTCTTT. As protein: CASSLGRDNTEAFF.